This T cell receptor (beta chain) is from a study of blood T cell repertoires in COVID-19. Study information: Acute and convalescent COVID-19 specimens originated in the United States, Italy and Spain. T cells, B-cell-depleted T cells, or PBMCs provided the cDNA or gDNA that served as material.

The CDR3 is 14 residues long. The V end lost 7 bases, the J end lost 5 bases, and 18 bases lay between the germline ends. The germline V gene encodes CDR1 SGDLS and CDR2 YYNGEE. Original handling: Amplification with reference gene primers provided the estimates of nucleated cell counts. TCRdb's table, derived via immunoSEQ multiplex PCR, lists solely in-frame clones and lacks some. V and J calls and clone size are copied from that table; D and trimming were computed from the DNA. This table holds fewer than 85,000 clones, around three quarters found once. The chain recombines TRBV9 with TRBJ2-5; D is ambiguous. The receptor comes from a woman at least 80 years old with active or convalescent COVID-19. Sequenced: peripheral blood. CDR3 DNA: TGTGCCAGCGCCCAAGGATCCAGGCTGGAGACCCAGTACTTC. This translates into CASAQGSRLETQYF.